This record concerns one T cell receptor (beta chain) sequence. What it binds is not known. This record comes from a study of T cell responses to AZD1222 COVID-19 vaccine. Here immunoSEQ multiplex PCR was the method, and the copy in TCRdb shows in-frame clones only, minus some. The sample comprises about 73,000 clones, roughly 89% of which are singletons, and 7% to 10% rests with the top ten. Pooled in the analysis were second doses at about 4 or about 12 weeks. Whole-study findings and limits: Just six people given AZD1222 tested seropositive at baseline. Most donors were white British and more were female, and clonal diversity was possibly underestimated. Targets within unmutated variant regions were reportedly found for nearly half of spike-specific TCRs.

Losses at the gene ends were 1 base for V and 4 bases for J; bases not matched to a gene: 4. The germline V gene encodes CDR1 SNHLY and CDR2 FYNNEI. CDR3 length equals 15 residues. Specimen: peripheral blood, collected 28 days after the second AZD1222 dose. The source is an adult who received the AZD1222 COVID-19 vaccine. The chain joins TRBV2 to TRBJ2-1; TRBD2 matches at 7 bases. The chain's CDR3 is CASSEVASGYNEQFF. CDR3 DNA sequence: TGTGCCAGCAGTGAAGTGGCTAGCGGATACAATGAGCAGTTCTTC.